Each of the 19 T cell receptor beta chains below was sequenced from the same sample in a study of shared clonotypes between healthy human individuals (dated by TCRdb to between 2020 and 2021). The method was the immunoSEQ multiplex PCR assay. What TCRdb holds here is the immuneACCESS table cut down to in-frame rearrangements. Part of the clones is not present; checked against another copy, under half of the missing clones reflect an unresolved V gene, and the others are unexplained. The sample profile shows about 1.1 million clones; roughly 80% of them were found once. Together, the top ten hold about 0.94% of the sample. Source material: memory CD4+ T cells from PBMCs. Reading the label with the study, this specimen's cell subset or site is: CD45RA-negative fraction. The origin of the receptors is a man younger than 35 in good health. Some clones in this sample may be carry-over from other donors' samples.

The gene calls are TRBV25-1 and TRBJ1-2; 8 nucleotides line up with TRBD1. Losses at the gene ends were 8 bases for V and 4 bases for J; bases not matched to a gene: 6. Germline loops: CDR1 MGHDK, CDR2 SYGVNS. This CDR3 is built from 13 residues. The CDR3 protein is CASSRGQSYGYTF. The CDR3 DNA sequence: TGTGCCAGCTCCAGGGGGCAGTCCTATGGCTACACCTTC.

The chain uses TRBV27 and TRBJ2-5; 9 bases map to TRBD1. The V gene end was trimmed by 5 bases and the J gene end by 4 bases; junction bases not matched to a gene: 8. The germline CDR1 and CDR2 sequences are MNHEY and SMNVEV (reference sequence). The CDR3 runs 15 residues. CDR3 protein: CASSPQGALAETQYF. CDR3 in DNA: TGTGCCAGCAGTCCACAGGGGGCGCTGGCAGAGACCCAGTACTTC.

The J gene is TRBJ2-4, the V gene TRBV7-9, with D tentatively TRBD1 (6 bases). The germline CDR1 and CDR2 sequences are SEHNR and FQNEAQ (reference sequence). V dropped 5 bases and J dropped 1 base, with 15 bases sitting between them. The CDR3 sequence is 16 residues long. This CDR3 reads CASSQKGEWAKNIQYF. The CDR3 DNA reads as TGTGCCAGCAGCCAAAAGGGGGAATGGGCCAAAAACATTCAGTACTTC.

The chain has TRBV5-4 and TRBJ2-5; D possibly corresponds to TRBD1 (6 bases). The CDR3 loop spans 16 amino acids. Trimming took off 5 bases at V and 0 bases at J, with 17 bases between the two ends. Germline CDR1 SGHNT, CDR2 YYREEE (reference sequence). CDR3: CASSRAAGANQETQYF. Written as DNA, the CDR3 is TGTGCCAGCAGTAGGGCAGCAGGGGCGAACCAAGAGACCCAGTACTTC. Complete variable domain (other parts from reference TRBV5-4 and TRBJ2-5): ETGVTQSPTHLIKTRGQQVTLRCSSQSGHNTVSWYQQALGQGPQFIFQYYREEENGRGNFPPRFSGLQFPNYSSELNVNALELDDSALYLCASSRAAGANQETQYFGPGTRLLVL.

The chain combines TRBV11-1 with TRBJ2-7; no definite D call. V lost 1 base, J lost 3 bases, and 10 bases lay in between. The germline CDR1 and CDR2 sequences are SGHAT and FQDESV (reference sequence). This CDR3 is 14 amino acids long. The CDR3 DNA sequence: TGTGCCAGCAGCTTAGGTCAGGAGAGCTACGAGCAGTACTTC. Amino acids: CASSLGQESYEQYF.

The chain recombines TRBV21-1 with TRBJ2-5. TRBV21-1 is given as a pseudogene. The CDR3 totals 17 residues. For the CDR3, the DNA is TGTGCCAGCAGCAAAGTAAGGGGAGGGGGCTTAGGAGAGACCCAGTACTTC. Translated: CASSKVRGGGLGETQYF.

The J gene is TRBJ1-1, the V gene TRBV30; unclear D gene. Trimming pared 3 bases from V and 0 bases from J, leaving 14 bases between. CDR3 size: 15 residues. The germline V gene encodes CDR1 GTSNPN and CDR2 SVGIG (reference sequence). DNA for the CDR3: TGTGCCTGGAGCCCCCCCGGGCATATGAACACTGAAGCTTTCTTT. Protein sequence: CAWSPPGHMNTEAFF.

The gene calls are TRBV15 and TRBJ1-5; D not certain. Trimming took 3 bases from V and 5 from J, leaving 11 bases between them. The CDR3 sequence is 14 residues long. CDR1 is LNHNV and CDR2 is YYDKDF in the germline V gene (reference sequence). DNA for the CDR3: TGTGCCACCAGCAGGGCTGGGTCTGATCAGCCCCAGCATTTT. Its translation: CATSRAGSDQPQHF.

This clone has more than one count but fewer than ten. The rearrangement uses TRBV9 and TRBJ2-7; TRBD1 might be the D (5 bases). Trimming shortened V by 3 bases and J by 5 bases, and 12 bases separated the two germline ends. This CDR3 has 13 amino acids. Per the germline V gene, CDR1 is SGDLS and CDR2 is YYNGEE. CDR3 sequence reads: CASSERPRDEQYF. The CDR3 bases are TGTGCCAGCAGCGAGAGGCCCAGGGACGAGCAGTACTTC.

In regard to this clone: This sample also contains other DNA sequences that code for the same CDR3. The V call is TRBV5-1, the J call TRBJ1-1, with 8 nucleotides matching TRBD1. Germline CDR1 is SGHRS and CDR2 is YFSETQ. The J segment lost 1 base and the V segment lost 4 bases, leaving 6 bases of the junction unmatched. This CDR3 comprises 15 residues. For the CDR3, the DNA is TGCGCCAGCAGCGCTGGGGACAGGAGGAACACTGAAGCTTTCTTT. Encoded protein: CASSAGDRRNTEAFF.

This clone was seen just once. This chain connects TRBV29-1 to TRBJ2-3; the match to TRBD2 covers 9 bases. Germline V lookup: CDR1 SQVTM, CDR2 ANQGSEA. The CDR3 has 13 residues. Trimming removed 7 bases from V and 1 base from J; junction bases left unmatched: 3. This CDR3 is CSARTSGTDTQYF. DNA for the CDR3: TGCAGCGCCAGGACTAGCGGCACAGATACGCAGTATTTT.

CDR3 residues: CASSGGLAGGKETQYF. CDR3 DNA sequence: TGTGCCAGCAGTGGGGGACTAGCGGGAGGCAAAGAGACCCAGTACTTC. The chain carries TRBV6-1 and TRBJ2-5; 15 bases align to TRBD2. The CDR3 covers 16 residues. V shed 4 bases and J 3 bases; nucleotides not matched to a gene: 3. Germline V gives CDR1 MNHNS, CDR2 SASEGT.

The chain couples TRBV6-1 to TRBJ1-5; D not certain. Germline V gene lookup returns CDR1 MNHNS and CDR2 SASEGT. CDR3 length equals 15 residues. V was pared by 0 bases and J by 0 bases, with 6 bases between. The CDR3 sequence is CASSEAGISNQPQHF. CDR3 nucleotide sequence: TGTGCCAGCAGTGAAGCAGGAATTAGCAATCAGCCCCAGCATTTT.

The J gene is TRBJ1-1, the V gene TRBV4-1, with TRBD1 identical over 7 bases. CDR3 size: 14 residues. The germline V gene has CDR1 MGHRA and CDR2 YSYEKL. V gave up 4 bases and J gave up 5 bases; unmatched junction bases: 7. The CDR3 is CASSPVRGGTEAFF. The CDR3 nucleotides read TGCGCCAGCAGCCCCGTCAGGGGGGGGACTGAAGCTTTCTTT.

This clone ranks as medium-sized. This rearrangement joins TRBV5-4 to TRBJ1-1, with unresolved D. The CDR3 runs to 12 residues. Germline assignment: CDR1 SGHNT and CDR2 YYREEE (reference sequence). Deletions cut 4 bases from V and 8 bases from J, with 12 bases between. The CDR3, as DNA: TGTGCCAGCAGCGATCTCGACCGGGAAGCTTTCTTT. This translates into CASSDLDREAFF. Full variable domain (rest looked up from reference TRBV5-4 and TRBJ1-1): ETGVTQSPTHLIKTRGQQVTLRCSSQSGHNTVSWYQQALGQGPQFIFQYYREEENGRGNFPPRFSGLQFPNYSSELNVNALELDDSALYLCASSDLDREAFFGQGTRLTVV.

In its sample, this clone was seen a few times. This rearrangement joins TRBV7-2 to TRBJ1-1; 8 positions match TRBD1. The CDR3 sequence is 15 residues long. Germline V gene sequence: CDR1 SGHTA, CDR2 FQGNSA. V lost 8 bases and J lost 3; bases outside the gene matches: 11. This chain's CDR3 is CASRIGAGGHTEAFF. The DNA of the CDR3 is TGTGCCAGCCGAATCGGGGCAGGGGGCCACACTGAAGCTTTCTTT.

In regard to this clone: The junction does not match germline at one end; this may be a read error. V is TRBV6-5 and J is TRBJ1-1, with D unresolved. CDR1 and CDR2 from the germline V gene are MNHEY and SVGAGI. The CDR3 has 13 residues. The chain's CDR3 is CAISASENTEAFF. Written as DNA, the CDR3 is TGTGCCATCAGTGCATCAGAGAACACTGAAGCTTTCTTT.

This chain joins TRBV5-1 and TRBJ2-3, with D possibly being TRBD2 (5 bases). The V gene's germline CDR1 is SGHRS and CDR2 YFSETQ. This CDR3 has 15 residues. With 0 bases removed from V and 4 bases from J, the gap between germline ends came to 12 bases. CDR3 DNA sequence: TGCGCCAGCAGCTTGGAGGCTAGCCGGCCAGATACGCAGTATTTT. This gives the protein CASSLEASRPDTQYF.

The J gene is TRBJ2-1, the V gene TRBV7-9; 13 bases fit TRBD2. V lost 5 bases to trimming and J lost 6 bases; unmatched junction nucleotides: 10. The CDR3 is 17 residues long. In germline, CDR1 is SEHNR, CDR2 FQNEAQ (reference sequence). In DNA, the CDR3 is TGTGCCAGCAGCCCGAGACAACTAGCGGGAGGGGTCAATGAGCAGTTCTTC. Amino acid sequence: CASSPRQLAGGVNEQFF. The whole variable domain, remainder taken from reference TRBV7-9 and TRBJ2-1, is DTGVSQNPRHKITKRGQNVTFRCDPISEHNRLYWYRQTLGQGPEFLTYFQNEAQLEKSRLLSDRFSAERPKGSFSTLEIQRTEQGDSAMYLCASSPRQLAGGVNEQFFGPGTRLTVL.